This T cell receptor beta chain was identified during a study of blood T cell repertoires in COVID-19. Background on the study: Samples of COVID-19 (acute and convalescent) were obtained from the United States, Italy and Spain. Sample material is recorded as cDNA or gDNA derived from T cells, B-cell-depleted T cells, or PBMCs.

CDR3 size: 15 residues. V lost 2 bases and J lost 0, with 8 bases in between. Germline CDR1 is MNHEY and CDR2 is SVGAGI. Authors' analysis steps: Estimates of nucleated cell counts were drawn from the amplification of reference gene primers. Produced via immunoSEQ multiplex PCR; TCRdb's table is partial and in-frame only. Clonal size and the V and J genes are those of that table, whereas D and trimming came from the DNA. There are around 69,000 clones in the sample; 86% occur only once, and 6.9% lies in the top ten. This sequence originates from a man aged 50 or older with active COVID-19. This chain links TRBV6-5 with TRBJ1-5; D not certain. The specimen was peripheral blood. The CDR3 sequence is CASSYAGGSNQPQHF. In DNA, the CDR3 is TGTGCCAGCAGTTACGCCGGCGGTAGCAATCAGCCCCAGCATTTT.